The 3 T cell receptor beta chains in this list originate from one sample, sequenced in a study of identical twins. TCRdb re-analysed the 5' RACE reads in MiXCR, keeping a single row per CDR3 protein. The table records just under 550,000 distinct CDR3 sequences, over 12% of them present only once. These data were also reused for a study on yellow fever vaccine responses in identical twins.

The material sequenced was CD4+ T cells sorted from blood. Every receptor here comes from a woman under 30 in good health.

This clonotype was detected a few times. DNA for the CDR3: TGCGCCAGCAGTGAGACATATAGCTCTGGGGCCAACGTCCTGACTTTC. This translates into CASSETYSSGANVLTF. The chain has TRBV10-2 and TRBJ2-6, with D hard to call. The CDR3 loop spans 16 amino acids. Germline V gene lookup returns CDR1 WSHSY and CDR2 SAAADI. Trimming took off 2 bases at V and 0 bases at J, with 8 bases between the two ends.

This chain uses TRBV6-5 with TRBJ2-3; D gene uncertain. This CDR3 comprises 14 residues. V shed 5 bases and J shed 4 bases, with 13 bases lying between them. Germline assignment: CDR1 MNHEY and CDR2 SVGAGI. This CDR3 is CASSVIESPDTQYF. As DNA, the CDR3 is TGTGCCAGCAGTGTAATCGAGTCCCCAGATACGCAGTATTTT.

J is TRBJ1-1 and V is TRBV3-1; D gene unclear. CDR1 and CDR2 (germline): LGHDT, YNNKEL (reference sequence). V lost 5 bases and J lost 0, with 10 bases in between. This CDR3 comprises 14 residues. This CDR3 reads CASSLKTMNTEAFF. In nucleotides, the CDR3 is TGTGCCAGCAGCTTAAAGACAATGAACACTGAAGCTTTCTTT.